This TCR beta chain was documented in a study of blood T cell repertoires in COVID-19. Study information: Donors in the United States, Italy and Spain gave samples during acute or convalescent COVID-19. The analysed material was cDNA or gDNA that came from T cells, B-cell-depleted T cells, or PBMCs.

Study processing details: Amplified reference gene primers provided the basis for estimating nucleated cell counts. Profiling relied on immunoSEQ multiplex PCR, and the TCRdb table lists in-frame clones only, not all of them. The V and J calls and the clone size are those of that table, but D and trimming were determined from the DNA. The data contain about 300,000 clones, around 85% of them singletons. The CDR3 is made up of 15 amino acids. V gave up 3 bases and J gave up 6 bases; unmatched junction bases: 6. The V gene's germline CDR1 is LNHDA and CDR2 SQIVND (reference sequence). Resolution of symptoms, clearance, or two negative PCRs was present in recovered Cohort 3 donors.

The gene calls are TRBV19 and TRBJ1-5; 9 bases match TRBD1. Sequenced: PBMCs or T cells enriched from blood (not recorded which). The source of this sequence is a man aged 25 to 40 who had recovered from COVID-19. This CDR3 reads CASSIGQGRGQPQHF. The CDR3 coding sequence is TGTGCCAGTAGTATCGGACAGGGGAGGGGTCAGCCCCAGCATTTT. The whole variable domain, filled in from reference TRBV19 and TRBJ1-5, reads DGGITQSPKYLFRKEGQNVTLSCEQNLNHDAMYWYRQDPGQGLRLIYYSQIVNDFQKGDIAEGYSVSREKKESFPLTVTSAQKNPTAFYLCASSIGQGRGQPQHFGDGTRLSIL.